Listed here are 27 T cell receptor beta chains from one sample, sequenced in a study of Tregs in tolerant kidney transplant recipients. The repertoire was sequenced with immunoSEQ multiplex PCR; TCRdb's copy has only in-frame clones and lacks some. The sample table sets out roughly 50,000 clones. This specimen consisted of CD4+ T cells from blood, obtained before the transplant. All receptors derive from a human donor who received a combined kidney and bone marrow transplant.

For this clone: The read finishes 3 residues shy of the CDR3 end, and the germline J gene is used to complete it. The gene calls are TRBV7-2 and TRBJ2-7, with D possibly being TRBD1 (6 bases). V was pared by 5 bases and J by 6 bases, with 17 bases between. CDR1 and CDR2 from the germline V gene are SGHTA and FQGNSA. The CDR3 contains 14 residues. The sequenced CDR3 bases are TGTGCCAGCAGCCGAGAGGGGGTAGCAAGCGAG. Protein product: CASSREGVASE. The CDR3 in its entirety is CASSREGVASEQYF.

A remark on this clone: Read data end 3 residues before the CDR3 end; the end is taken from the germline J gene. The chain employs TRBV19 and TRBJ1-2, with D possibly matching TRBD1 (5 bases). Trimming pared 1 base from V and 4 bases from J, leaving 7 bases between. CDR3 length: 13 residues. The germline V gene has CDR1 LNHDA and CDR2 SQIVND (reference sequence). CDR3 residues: CASSIATVYGYTF. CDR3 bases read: TGTGCCAGTAGTATAGCGACAGTCTATGGC.

The CDR3 loop is CASRAGGEETQYF. Incomplete CDR3 DNA: TGTGCCAGTAGGGCGGGGGGCGAAGAGACC. The rearrangement links TRBV19 to TRBJ2-5, with 8 bases aligning to TRBD2. The CDR3 end is not reached by the read, which stops 3 residues before it; the germline J gene fills it in. CDR3 size: 13 residues. V was clipped by 6 bases and J by 3 bases; unmatched bases: 3. Germline V gene data show CDR1 as LNHDA and CDR2 as SQIVND (reference sequence).

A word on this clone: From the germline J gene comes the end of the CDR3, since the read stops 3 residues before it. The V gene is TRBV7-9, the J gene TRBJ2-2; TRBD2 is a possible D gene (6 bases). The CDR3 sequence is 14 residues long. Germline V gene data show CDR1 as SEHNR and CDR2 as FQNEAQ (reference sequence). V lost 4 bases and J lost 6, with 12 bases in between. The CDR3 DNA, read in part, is TGTGCCAGCAGCTCCTGGACGGGGGCCGGGGAG. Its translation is CASSSWTGAGE. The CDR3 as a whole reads CASSSWTGAGELFF.

The CDR3: CSVQPGPGNQPQHF. The CDR3 DNA, read in part, is TGCAGCGTCCAGCCGGGTCCGGGCAATCAGCCC. The gene calls are TRBV29-1 and TRBJ1-5; D gene ambiguous. The read is 3 residues too short to cover the CDR3 end, so that end is filled in from the germline J gene. V gave up 6 bases and J gave up 2 bases, with 14 bases separating them. The CDR3 extends over 14 amino acids. Per the germline V gene, CDR1 is SQVTM and CDR2 is ANQGSEA.

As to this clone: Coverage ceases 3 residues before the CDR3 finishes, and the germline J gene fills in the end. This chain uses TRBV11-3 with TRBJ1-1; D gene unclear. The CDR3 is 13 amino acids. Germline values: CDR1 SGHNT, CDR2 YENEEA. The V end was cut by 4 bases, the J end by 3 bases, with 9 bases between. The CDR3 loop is CASSSRVDTEAFF. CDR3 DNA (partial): TGTGCCAGCAGCTCGAGGGTAGACACTGAA.

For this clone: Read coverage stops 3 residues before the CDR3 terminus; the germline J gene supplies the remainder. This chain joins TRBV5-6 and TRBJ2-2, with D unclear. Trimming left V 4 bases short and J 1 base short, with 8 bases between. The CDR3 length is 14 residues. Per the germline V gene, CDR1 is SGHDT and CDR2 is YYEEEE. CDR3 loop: CASSPYRNTGELFF. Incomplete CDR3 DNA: TGTGCCAGCAGCCCTTACAGGAACACCGGGGAG.

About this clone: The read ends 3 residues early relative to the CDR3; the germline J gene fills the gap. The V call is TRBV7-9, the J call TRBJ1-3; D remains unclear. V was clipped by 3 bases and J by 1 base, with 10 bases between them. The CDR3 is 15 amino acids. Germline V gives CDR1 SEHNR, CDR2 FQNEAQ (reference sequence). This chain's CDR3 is CASSLGKKSGNTIYF. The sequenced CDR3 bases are TGTGCCAGCAGCTTGGGCAAGAAATCTGGAAACACC.

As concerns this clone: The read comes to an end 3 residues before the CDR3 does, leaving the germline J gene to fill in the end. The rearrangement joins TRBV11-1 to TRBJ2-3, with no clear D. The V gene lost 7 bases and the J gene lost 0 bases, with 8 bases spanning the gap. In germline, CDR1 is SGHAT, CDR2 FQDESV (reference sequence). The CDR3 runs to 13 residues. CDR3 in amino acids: CASNYWSTDTQYF. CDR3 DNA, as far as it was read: TGTGCCAGCAATTACTGGAGCACAGATACG.

CDR3: CASSYPRGLADTQYF. CDR3 DNA, as far as it was read: TGCGCCAGCAGCTATCCCCGGGGATTGGCAGATACT. J is TRBJ2-4 and V is TRBV5-1; tentatively, D is TRBD2 (5 bases). Coverage ceases 3 residues before the CDR3 finishes, and the germline J gene fills in the end. This CDR3 contains 15 residues. CDR1 and CDR2 (germline): SGHRS, YFSETQ.

The part of the CDR3 DNA that was read is TGTGCCAGCAGCTTAGTCCTAGCCGGGGAG. This sequence encodes CASSLVLAGE. The complete CDR3 reads CASSLVLAGELFF. The chain has TRBV7-2 and TRBJ2-2; D is unclear. The read gets to within 3 residues of the CDR3 end, and the germline J gene fills in the rest. Germline V gene sequence: CDR1 SGHTA, CDR2 FQGNSA. The CDR3 extends over 13 amino acids. Trimming pared 1 base from V and 6 bases from J, leaving 6 bases between.

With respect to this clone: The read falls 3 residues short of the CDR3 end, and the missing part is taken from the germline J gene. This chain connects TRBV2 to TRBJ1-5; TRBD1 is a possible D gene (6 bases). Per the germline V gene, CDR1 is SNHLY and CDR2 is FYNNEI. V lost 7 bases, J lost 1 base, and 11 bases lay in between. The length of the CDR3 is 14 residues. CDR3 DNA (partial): TGTGCCAGCACGGGGAGGGGGAGCAATCAGCCC. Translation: CASTGRGSNQP. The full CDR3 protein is CASTGRGSNQPQHF.

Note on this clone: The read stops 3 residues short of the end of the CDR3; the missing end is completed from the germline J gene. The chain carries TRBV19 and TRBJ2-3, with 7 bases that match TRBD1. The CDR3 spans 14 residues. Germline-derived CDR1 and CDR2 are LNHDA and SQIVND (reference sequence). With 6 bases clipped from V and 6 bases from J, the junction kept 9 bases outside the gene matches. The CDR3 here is CASSLTGAGDTQYF. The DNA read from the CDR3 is TGTGCCAGTAGCCTAACAGGGGCAGGGGATACG.

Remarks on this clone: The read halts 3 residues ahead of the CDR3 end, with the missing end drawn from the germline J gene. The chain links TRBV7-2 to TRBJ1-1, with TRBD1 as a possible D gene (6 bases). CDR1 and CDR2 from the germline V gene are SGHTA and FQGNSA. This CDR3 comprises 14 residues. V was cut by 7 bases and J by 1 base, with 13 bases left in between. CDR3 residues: CASNLAGANTEAFF. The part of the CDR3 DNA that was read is TGTGCCAGCAACCTTGCAGGGGCGAACACTGAA. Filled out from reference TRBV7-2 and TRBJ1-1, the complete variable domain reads GAGVSQSPSNKVTEKGKDVELRCDPISGHTALYWYRQSLGQGLEFLIYFQGNSAPDKSGLPSDRFSAERTGGSVSTLTIQRTQQEDSAVYLCASNLAGANTEAFFGQGTRLTVV.

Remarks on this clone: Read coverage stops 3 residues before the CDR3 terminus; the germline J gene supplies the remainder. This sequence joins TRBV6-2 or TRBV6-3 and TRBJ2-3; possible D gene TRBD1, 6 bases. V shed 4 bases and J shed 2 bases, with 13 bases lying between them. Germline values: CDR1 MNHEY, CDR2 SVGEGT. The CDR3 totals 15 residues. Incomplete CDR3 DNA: TGTGCCAGCAGTTCCCGTACAGGGATCACAGATACG. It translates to CASSSRTGITDT. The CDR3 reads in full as CASSSRTGITDTQYF.

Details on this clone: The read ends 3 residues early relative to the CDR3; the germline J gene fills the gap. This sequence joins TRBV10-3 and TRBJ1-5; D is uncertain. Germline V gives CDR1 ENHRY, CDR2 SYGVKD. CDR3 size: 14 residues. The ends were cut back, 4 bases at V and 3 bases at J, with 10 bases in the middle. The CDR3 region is CAISGGQPNQPQHF. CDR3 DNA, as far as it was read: TGTGCCATCAGTGGCGGTCAACCCAATCAGCCC.

CDR3 loop: CASSPQSGVEQYF. The part of the CDR3 DNA that was read is TGTGCCAGCTCACCACAGAGCGGAGTCGAG. V usage is TRBV18 and J usage is TRBJ2-7; the D gene is possibly TRBD2 (5 bases). The CDR3 extends 3 residues past the end of the read, so its final part is completed from the germline J gene. The CDR3 runs 13 residues. Per the germline V gene, CDR1 is KGHSH and CDR2 is LQKENI. Trimming pared 1 base from V and 6 bases from J, leaving 10 bases between.

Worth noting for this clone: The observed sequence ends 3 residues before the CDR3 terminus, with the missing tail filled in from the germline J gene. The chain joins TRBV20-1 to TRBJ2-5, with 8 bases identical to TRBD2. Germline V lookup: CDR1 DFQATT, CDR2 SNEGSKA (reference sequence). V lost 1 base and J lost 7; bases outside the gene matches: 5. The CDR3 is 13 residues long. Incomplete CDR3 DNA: TGCAGTGCTAGAGGGACTAGCTATGGGACC. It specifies CSARGTSYGT. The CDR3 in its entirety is CSARGTSYGTQYF.

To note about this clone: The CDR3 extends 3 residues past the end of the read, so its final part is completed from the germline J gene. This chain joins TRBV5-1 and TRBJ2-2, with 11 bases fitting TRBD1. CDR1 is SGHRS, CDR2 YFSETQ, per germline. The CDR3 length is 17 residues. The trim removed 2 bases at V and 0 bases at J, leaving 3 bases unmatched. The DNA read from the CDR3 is TGCGCCAGCAGCTTAAGGGGACAGGGGGCGAACACCGGGGAG. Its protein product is CASSLRGQGANTGE. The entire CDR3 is CASSLRGQGANTGELFF.

The CDR3 loop reads CASSSWTGGNDGYTF. Incomplete CDR3 DNA: TGTGCCAGCAGCTCGTGGACAGGGGGGAATGATGGC. The genes are TRBV7-9 and TRBJ1-2, with TRBD1 matching over 10 bases. Read data end 3 residues before the CDR3 end; the end is taken from the germline J gene. The CDR3 spans 15 residues. Germline V gives CDR1 SEHNR, CDR2 FQNEAQ (reference sequence). Germline trimming cut 4 bases from V and 6 bases from J; bases unmatched to any gene: 8.

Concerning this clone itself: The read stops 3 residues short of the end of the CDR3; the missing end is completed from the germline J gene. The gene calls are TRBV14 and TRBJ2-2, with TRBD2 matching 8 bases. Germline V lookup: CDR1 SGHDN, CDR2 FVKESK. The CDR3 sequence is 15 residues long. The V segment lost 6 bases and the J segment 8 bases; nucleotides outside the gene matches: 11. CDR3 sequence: CASSPWTSWSGELFF. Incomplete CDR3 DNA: TGTGCCAGCAGTCCCTGGACTAGCTGGTCGGGGGAG.

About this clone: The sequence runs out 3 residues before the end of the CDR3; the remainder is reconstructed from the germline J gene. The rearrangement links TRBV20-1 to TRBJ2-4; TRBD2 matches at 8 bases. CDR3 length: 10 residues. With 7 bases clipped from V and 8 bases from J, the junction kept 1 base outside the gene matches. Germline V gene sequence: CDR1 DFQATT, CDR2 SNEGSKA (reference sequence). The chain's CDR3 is CSGLAHIQYF. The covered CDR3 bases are TGCAGTGGACTAGCGCACATT.

The sequenced part of the CDR3 DNA is TGCAGTGCTAGAGGCGGGAGCACAGATACG. It yields the protein CSARGGSTDT. In full, the CDR3 reads CSARGGSTDTQYF. The chain uses TRBV20-1 and TRBJ2-3, with D perhaps TRBD2 (5 bases). Read sequence stops 3 residues before the CDR3 end, and the germline J gene provides the missing end. The CDR3 totals 13 residues. The V end lost 1 base, the J end lost 0 bases, and 5 bases lay between the germline ends. Germline V gene lookup returns CDR1 DFQATT and CDR2 SNEGSKA (reference sequence).

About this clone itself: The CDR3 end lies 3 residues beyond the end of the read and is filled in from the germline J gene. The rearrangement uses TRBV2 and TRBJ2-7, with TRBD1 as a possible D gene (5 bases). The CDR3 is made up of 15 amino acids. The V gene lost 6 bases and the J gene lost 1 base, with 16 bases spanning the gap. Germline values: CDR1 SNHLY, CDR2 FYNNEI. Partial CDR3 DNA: TGTGCCAGCAGGGACGACAGTTTGGGTTCCTACGAG. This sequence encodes CASRDDSLGSYE. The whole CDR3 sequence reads CASRDDSLGSYEQYF.

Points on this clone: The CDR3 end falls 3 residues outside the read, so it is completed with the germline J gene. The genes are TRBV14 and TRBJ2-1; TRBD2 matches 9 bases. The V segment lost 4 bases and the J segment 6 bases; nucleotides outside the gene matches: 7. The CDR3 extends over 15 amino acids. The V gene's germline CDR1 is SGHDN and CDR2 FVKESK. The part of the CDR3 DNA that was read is TGTGCCAGCAGCCCCGGGCTAGCGGGGAGCAATGAG. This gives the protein CASSPGLAGSNE. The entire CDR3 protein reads CASSPGLAGSNEQFF.

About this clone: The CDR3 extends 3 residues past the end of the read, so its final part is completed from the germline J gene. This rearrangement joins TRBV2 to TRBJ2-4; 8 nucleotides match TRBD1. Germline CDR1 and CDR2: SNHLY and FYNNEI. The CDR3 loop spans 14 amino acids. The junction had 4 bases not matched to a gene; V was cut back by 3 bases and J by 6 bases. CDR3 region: CASSDVDRGNIQYF. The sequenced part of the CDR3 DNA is TGTGCCAGCAGTGACGTTGACAGGGGAAACATT.

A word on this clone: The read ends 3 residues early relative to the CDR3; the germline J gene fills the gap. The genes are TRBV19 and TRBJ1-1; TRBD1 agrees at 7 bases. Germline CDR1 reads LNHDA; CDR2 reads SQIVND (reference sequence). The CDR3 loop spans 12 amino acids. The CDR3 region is CASSDDRAGAFF. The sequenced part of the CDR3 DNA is TGTGCCAGTAGCGACGACAGGGCCGGG.